These 29 T cell receptor beta chains share one sample of origin, sequenced in a study of CD8+ T cells in alopecia areata. Treatment defined: oral pan-JAK inhibitor, 5-10 mg twice daily. Once RNA had been extracted, it was reverse transcribed into cDNA to act as the sequencing template. The repertoire was sequenced with immunoSEQ multiplex PCR; TCRdb's copy has only in-frame clones and lacks some. This sample has 110,000 or so clones, with 56% found just once. The sequenced sample was CD4+ T cells sorted from blood, obtained at week 24, from a patient treated with tofacitinib. These receptors were collected from a human donor with alopecia areata.

The rearrangement joins TRBV30 to TRBJ1-1; D is possibly TRBD1 (6 bases). Germline V gives CDR1 GTSNPN, CDR2 SVGIG (reference sequence). Trimming stripped 5 bases from V and 7 bases from J, with 11 bases between. The CDR3 runs to 11 residues. The CDR3 DNA reads as TGTGCCTGGGTCAGGGGATTTGAAGCTTTCTTT. This encodes CAWVRGFEAFF.

The chain joins TRBV6-4 to TRBJ1-2; D uncertain. The CDR3 covers 11 residues. Germline assignment: CDR1 MRHNA and CDR2 SNTAGT. Trimming pared 6 bases from V and 4 bases from J, leaving 6 bases between. This CDR3 is CASRAPYGYTF. For the CDR3, the DNA is TGTGCCAGCAGGGCTCCCTATGGCTACACCTTC.

The chain combines TRBV10-3 with TRBJ1-4; 9 bases agree with TRBD1. The length of the CDR3 is 14 residues. CDR1 and CDR2 (germline): ENHRY, SYGVKD. V trimming: 6 bases; J trimming: 4 bases; junction bases outside the gene matches: 3. This CDR3 is CAIRRQGGNEKLFF. In DNA form, the CDR3 reads TGTGCCATCAGACGACAGGGGGGTAATGAAAAACTGTTTTTT.

This clone was counted between two and nine times. This chain connects TRBV7-9 to TRBJ1-2; D is uncertain. CDR1 SEHNR and CDR2 FQNEAQ come from the germline V gene (reference sequence). The CDR3 has 14 residues. The V and J ends lost 1 base and 7 bases respectively, with 13 bases between them. The CDR3 spells CASSLESGRFGYTF. For the CDR3, the DNA is TGTGCCAGCAGCTTAGAAAGCGGGAGGTTTGGCTACACCTTC.

This chain joins TRBV25-1 and TRBJ2-7, with 9 bases that match TRBD1. This CDR3 spans 15 amino acids. V dropped 5 bases and J dropped 0; count of bases not matched to a gene: 5. Germline V gives CDR1 MGHDK, CDR2 SYGVNS. CDR3: CASSIRDRDSYEQYF. The CDR3 DNA reads as TGTGCCAGCAGTATCCGGGACAGGGACTCCTACGAGCAGTACTTC.

The genes are TRBV2 and TRBJ1-1; no clear D. Trimming took off 7 bases at V and 3 bases at J, with 6 bases between the two ends. The germline gives CDR1 SNHLY, CDR2 FYNNEI. The CDR3 runs 11 residues. The CDR3 is CASTGYTEAFF. CDR3 sequence (DNA): TGTGCCAGCACAGGATACACTGAAGCTTTCTTT.

The chain has TRBV7-2 and TRBJ2-1, with 7 bases matching TRBD2. Looked up from germline, CDR1 is SGHTA and CDR2 is FQGNSA. The CDR3 has 11 amino acids. J lost 15 bases, V lost 1 base, and 3 bases had no gene match. CDR3 in DNA: TGTGCCAGCAGCTTAGGACTAGCCTTGTTCTTC. Its protein product is CASSLGLALFF.

Only one count was recorded for this clone. The chain carries TRBV19 and TRBJ1-6; D remains ambiguous. The V gene's germline CDR1 is LNHDA and CDR2 SQIVND (reference sequence). This CDR3 is 14 amino acids long. V lost 10 bases and J 9 bases, leaving 19 bases between the germline ends. The CDR3, as DNA: TGTGCCACCGCGCAAAGAACGGCCAGTTCACCCCTCCACTTT. Its translation: CATAQRTASSPLHF.

This clone is medium-sized in the sample. The chain recombines TRBV6-5 with TRBJ1-1; no reliable D call. The germline V and J ends were trimmed by 5 bases and 0 bases, with 13 bases remaining between them. The CDR3 is 15 residues long. Looked up from germline, CDR1 is MNHEY and CDR2 is SVGAGI. Here the CDR3 DNA reads TGTGCCAGCAGTCGCGCAGACCTCATGAACACTGAAGCTTTCTTT. Residues: CASSRADLMNTEAFF.

V usage is TRBV6-6 and J usage is TRBJ2-3; 8 bases are a match to TRBD1. Germline V gene sequence: CDR1 MNHNY, CDR2 SVGAGI (reference sequence). This CDR3 spans 13 amino acids. V was clipped by 5 bases and J by 6 bases; unmatched bases: 4. CDR3 sequence reads: CASSRQGWDTQYF. The CDR3 coding sequence is TGTGCCAGCAGTAGACAGGGGTGGGATACGCAGTATTTT.

The gene calls are TRBV4-2 and TRBJ1-5, with 9 bases that match TRBD1. The CDR3 runs 15 residues. The germline gives CDR1 LGHNA, CDR2 YNFKEQ. V gave up 3 bases and J gave up 2 bases; unmatched junction bases: 2. The CDR3 sequence is CASSQRTGGNQPQHF. As DNA, the CDR3 is TGTGCCAGCAGCCAGAGGACAGGGGGCAATCAGCCCCAGCATTTT.

This chain joins TRBV6-6 and TRBJ1-2; D gene uncertain. This CDR3 region has 10 residues. The germline gives CDR1 MNHNY, CDR2 SVGAGI (reference sequence). V was shortened by 8 bases and J by 8 bases, with 9 bases between the two germline ends. In DNA, the CDR3 is TGTGCCAGCGCCCTTGGGGGCTACACCTTC. This encodes CASALGGYTF.

The V and J genes are TRBV30 and TRBJ1-6; D not certain. Between the trimmed V and J ends, which lost 7 bases and 10 bases, there was a span of 17 bases. CDR1 is GTSNPN, CDR2 SVGIG, per germline (reference sequence). The CDR3 length is 13 residues. The CDR3 loop reads CASRHPTGSPLHF. The CDR3 nucleotides are TGTGCCTCCCGACACCCTACCGGATCACCCCTCCACTTT.

This clone was found a few times. The rearrangement joins TRBV7-2 to TRBJ2-6, with D maybe TRBD1 (6 bases). Trimming pared 2 bases from V and 0 bases from J, leaving 11 bases between. This CDR3 spans 17 amino acids. Looked up from germline, CDR1 is SGHTA and CDR2 is FQGNSA. CDR3 nucleotides: TGTGCCAGCAGCTTACGGCAGGGGAGCTCTGGGGCCAACGTCCTGACTTTC. Amino acids: CASSLRQGSSGANVLTF.

This rearrangement joins TRBV2 to TRBJ1-1; D not resolved. The length of the CDR3 is 11 residues. Germline V gene sequence: CDR1 SNHLY, CDR2 FYNNEI. V was trimmed by 7 bases and J by 6 bases, leaving 9 bases between them. CDR3 residues: CASNTVPEAFF. In DNA, the CDR3 is TGTGCCAGCAACACGGTACCTGAAGCTTTCTTT.

The chain employs TRBV4-3 and TRBJ2-1; TRBD2 aligns across 7 bases. The V gene's germline CDR1 is LGHNA and CDR2 YSLEER. This CDR3 is 14 amino acids long. Trimming took 0 bases from V and 6 from J; bases not matched to a gene: 2. The CDR3 nucleotides read TGCGCCAGCAGCCAAGATACGGGGGGCAATGAGCAGTTCTTC. Its protein product is CASSQDTGGNEQFF.

V and J are TRBV29-1 and TRBJ2-2, with 7 nucleotides matching TRBD1. The CDR3 extends over 15 amino acids. With 4 bases clipped from V and 6 bases from J, the junction kept 11 bases outside the gene matches. The germline CDR1 and CDR2 sequences are SQVTM and ANQGSEA. The CDR3 here is CSVGQRGRFAGELFF. The CDR3 DNA reads TGCAGCGTTGGCCAAAGGGGGCGATTCGCCGGGGAGCTGTTTTTT.

The V call is TRBV5-1, the J call TRBJ2-3; D gene unclear. The CDR3 runs 14 residues. V was pared by 2 bases and J by 2 bases, with 9 bases between. The germline V gene encodes CDR1 SGHRS and CDR2 YFSETQ. CDR3 DNA: TGCGCCAGCAGCTTCGACGACTCCACAGATACGCAGTATTTT. It translates to CASSFDDSTDTQYF. The whole variable domain, filled in from reference TRBV5-1 and TRBJ2-3, reads KAGVTQTPRYLIKTRGQQVTLSCSPISGHRSVSWYQQTPGQGLQFLFEYFSETQRNKGNFPGRFSGRQFSNSRSEMNVSTLELGDSALYLCASSFDDSTDTQYFGPGTRLTVL.

In this sample, this clone turned up a few times. The J gene is TRBJ1-6, the V gene TRBV6-5; D is uncertain. Trimming removed 0 bases from V and 10 bases from J, with 16 bases in between. The germline CDR1 and CDR2 sequences are MNHEY and SVGAGI. The CDR3 spans 16 residues. The CDR3 nucleotides are TGTGCCAGCAGTTACTCGATTATCGGGGTAGGATCACCCCTCCACTTT. Translation gives CASSYSIIGVGSPLHF.

This clone was seen only a few times. The CDR3 DNA is TGTGCCAGCAGCGTAGCGGGGGGCCACACAGATACGCAGTATTTT. Amino acid sequence: CASSVAGGHTDTQYF. The rearrangement links TRBV9 to TRBJ2-3; a possible D gene is TRBD2 (7 bases). V was pared by 0 bases and J by 2 bases, with 10 bases between. Germline lookup yields CDR1 SGDLS and CDR2 YYNGEE. CDR3 length equals 15 residues. The full variable domain, with the rest looked up from reference TRBV9 and TRBJ2-3, is DSGVTQTPKHLITATGQRVTLRCSPRSGDLSVYWYQQSLDQGLQFLIQYYNGEERAKGNILERFSAQQFPDLHSELNLSSLELGDSALYFCASSVAGGHTDTQYFGPGTRLTVL.

The chain couples TRBV7-2 to TRBJ1-2; 8 nucleotides align to TRBD1. Germline V gives CDR1 SGHTA, CDR2 FQGNSA. V lost 4 bases and J lost 0; bases outside the gene matches: 1. This CDR3 is built from 14 residues. The CDR3 region is CASSSTGANYGYTF. In nucleotides, the CDR3 is TGTGCCAGCAGCTCGACAGGGGCTAACTATGGCTACACCTTC.

The V gene is TRBV29-1, the J gene TRBJ1-1; D call uncertain. Germline V lookup: CDR1 SQVTM, CDR2 ANQGSEA. This CDR3 has 13 residues. Deletions cut 2 bases from V and 2 bases from J, with 9 bases between. DNA for the CDR3: TGCAGCGTTGAACGCCTTCTTAACACTGAAGCTTTCTTT. It encodes CSVERLLNTEAFF.

CDR3 in amino acids: CASSETSSSTDTQYF. In DNA form, the CDR3 reads TGCGCCAGCAGCGAGACTAGCTCTAGCACAGATACGCAGTATTTT. The chain recombines TRBV5-1 with TRBJ2-3; 7 nucleotides match TRBD2. With 4 bases clipped from V and 0 bases from J, the junction kept 5 bases outside the gene matches. This CDR3 contains 15 residues. Germline V gene lookup returns CDR1 SGHRS and CDR2 YFSETQ. Based on the CDR3 plus reference TRBV5-1 and TRBJ2-3, the full variable domain is KAGVTQTPRYLIKTRGQQVTLSCSPISGHRSVSWYQQTPGQGLQFLFEYFSETQRNKGNFPGRFSGRQFSNSRSEMNVSTLELGDSALYLCASSETSSSTDTQYFGPGTRLTVL.

This rearrangement joins TRBV2 to TRBJ1-2; TRBD1 is a possible D gene (5 bases). Germline CDR1 is SNHLY and CDR2 is FYNNEI. V was trimmed by 2 bases and J by 8 bases, leaving 12 bases between them. The CDR3 extends over 13 amino acids. CDR3 sequence: CASSEQGLGGYTF. The CDR3 bases are TGTGCCAGCAGTGAACAGGGACTCGGGGGCTACACCTTC.

The chain carries TRBV11-2 and TRBJ2-5; no clear D gene. Trimming stripped 5 bases from V and 1 base from J, with 8 bases between. The germline V gene encodes CDR1 SGHAT and CDR2 FQNNGV. The CDR3 is made up of 13 amino acids. CDR3 amino acids: CASSPARQETQYF. The CDR3 region has the DNA TGTGCCAGCAGCCCTGCCCGCCAAGAGACCCAGTACTTC.

Many counts were recorded for this clone. This chain joins TRBV27 and TRBJ2-5; 7 positions match TRBD2. There are 13 residues in the CDR3. J lost 7 bases, V lost 8 bases, and 10 bases had no gene match. CDR1 MNHEY and CDR2 SMNVEV come from the germline V gene (reference sequence). The CDR3 DNA follows: TGTGCCAGCCGGCCGGGGGGAGAAGGGACCCAGTACTTC. This encodes CASRPGGEGTQYF.

The chain couples TRBV6-5 to TRBJ2-5, with TRBD2 identical over 7 bases. J gave up 5 bases and V 6 bases, and 6 bases lay outside the gene matches. Germline V gives CDR1 MNHEY, CDR2 SVGAGI. The CDR3 consists of 13 residues. CDR3 coding DNA: TGTGCCAGCAGCCAGCCCGGGGGGGAGACCCAGTACTTC. Translated, it gives CASSQPGGETQYF.

A single count supports this clone. The V and J genes are TRBV9 and TRBJ1-2; unclear D gene. V was trimmed by 0 bases and J by 0 bases, leaving 9 bases between them. The CDR3 consists of 15 residues. Germline V CDR1 and CDR2: SGDLS, YYNGEE. The CDR3 here is CASSVDLNANYGYTF. As DNA, the CDR3 is TGTGCCAGCAGCGTAGATCTGAATGCTAACTATGGCTACACCTTC.

As DNA, the CDR3 is TGCGCCAGCAGCTGGGACCTCGGATCCTACAATGAGCAGTTCTTC. It specifies CASSWDLGSYNEQFF. The chain combines TRBV5-1 with TRBJ2-1, with D perhaps TRBD1 or TRBD2 (5 bases each). V lost 3 bases, J lost 1 base, and 11 bases lay in between. Germline V CDR1 and CDR2: SGHRS, YFSETQ. This CDR3 region has 15 residues.